The 25 T cell receptor beta chains presented below share a single source sample, sequenced in a study of blood T cell repertoires in COVID-19. Only in-frame clones appear in the TCRdb table, and some are missing; sequencing was by immunoSEQ multiplex PCR. This sample yields about 84,000 clones, of which under 85% are seen a single time; 29% belongs to the top ten. The sample taken for sequencing was peripheral blood. The receptors here all came from a woman older than 75 with acute or convalescent COVID-19.

The chain employs TRBV13 and TRBJ1-5; D gene uncertain. The V end was cut by 0 bases, the J end by 2 bases, with 8 bases between. The CDR3 is 15 amino acids. CDR1 is PRHDT, CDR2 FYEKMQ, per germline (reference sequence). CDR3 amino acids: CASSLGRQGNQPQHF. The CDR3 DNA reads as TGTGCCAGCAGCTTAGGGCGACAAGGCAATCAGCCCCAGCATTTT.

V usage is TRBV7-3 and J usage is TRBJ2-3; no clear D gene. This CDR3 contains 13 residues. The germline V gene has CDR1 SGHTA and CDR2 FQGTGA. With 4 bases removed from V and 0 bases from J, the gap between germline ends came to 5 bases. CDR3 protein: CASSSESTDTQYF. CDR3 coding DNA: TGTGCCAGCAGCTCCGAGAGCACAGATACGCAGTATTTT.

The gene calls are TRBV7-2 and TRBJ2-7, with a possible D match to TRBD1 (5 bases). CDR3 size: 15 residues. Germline V gene lookup returns CDR1 SGHTA and CDR2 FQGNSA. V was shortened by 3 bases and J by 0 bases, with 12 bases between the two germline ends. The CDR3 sequence is CASSFSGTGSYEQYF. CDR3 sequence (DNA): TGTGCCAGCAGCTTCTCCGGCACAGGCTCCTACGAGCAGTACTTC. The full variable domain, completed using reference TRBV7-2 and TRBJ2-7, is GAGVSQSPSNKVTEKGKDVELRCDPISGHTALYWYRQSLGQGLEFLIYFQGNSAPDKSGLPSDRFSAERTGGSVSTLTIQRTQQEDSAVYLCASSFSGTGSYEQYFGPGTRLTVT.

This clone was observed once. The chain uses TRBV4-1 and TRBJ1-5; the D is unclear. Germline loops: CDR1 MGHRA, CDR2 YSYEKL. The CDR3 spans 14 residues. V lost 0 bases and J 7 bases, leaving 10 bases between the germline ends. Written as DNA, the CDR3 is TGCGCCAGCAGCCAAGATATCGGGAAACAGCCCCAGCATTTT. Encoded protein: CASSQDIGKQPQHF.

CDR3 region: CASVWEVNTEAFF. The CDR3 DNA sequence: TGTGCCAGCGTGTGGGAGGTCAACACTGAAGCTTTCTTT. The chain recombines TRBV6-5 with TRBJ1-1; no definite D call. The CDR3 extends over 13 amino acids. The ends were cut back, 8 bases at V and 2 bases at J, with 12 bases in the middle. CDR1 is MNHEY and CDR2 is SVGAGI in the germline V gene.

The chain has TRBV3-1 (or the pseudogene TRBV3-2) and TRBJ2-1, with TRBD2 identical over 9 bases. V gave up 1 base and J gave up 4 bases; unmatched junction bases: 8. The CDR3 runs 17 residues. Germline-derived CDR1 and CDR2 are LGHDT and YNNKEL (reference sequence). CDR3 coding DNA: TGTGCCAGCAGCCAAGGGGCTAGCGGGATCAGTTACAATGAGCAGTTCTTC. This translates into CASSQGASGISYNEQFF.

This sequence joins TRBV28 and TRBJ2-5, with a weak D call TRBD2 (5 bases). Deletions cut 6 bases from V and 2 bases from J, with 13 bases between. The CDR3 runs to 14 residues. CDR1 MDHEN and CDR2 SYDVKM come from the germline V gene. The CDR3 nucleotides read TGTGCCAGCAGCACCCCACCGGGGCAAGAGACCCAGTACTTC. Translating gives CASSTPPGQETQYF.

The chain uses TRBV24-1 and TRBJ2-5; possible D gene TRBD2, 6 bases. The CDR3 length is 12 residues. Between the trimmed V and J ends, which lost 9 bases and 3 bases, there was a span of 10 bases. CDR1 and CDR2 from the germline V gene are KGHDR and SFDVKD. CDR3 in DNA: TGTGCCACCTCGGGGGTTGAAGAGACCCAGTACTTC. As protein: CATSGVEETQYF.

The chain joins TRBV5-1 to TRBJ1-2, with D perhaps matching TRBD1 (5 bases). Germline lookup yields CDR1 SGHRS and CDR2 YFSETQ. CDR3 length: 14 amino acids. Trimming pared 0 bases from V and 8 bases from J, leaving 14 bases between. The CDR3 DNA sequence: TGCGCCAGCAGCTTGGCGCCAGGGTCAGAGGGCTACACCTTC. It is translated as CASSLAPGSEGYTF.

The rearrangement joins TRBV12-5 to TRBJ1-2; D ambiguous. V was clipped by 4 bases and J by 4 bases, with 16 bases between them. Germline V gene lookup returns CDR1 LGHNT and CDR2 FRNRAP. The CDR3 totals 15 residues. The CDR3: CASGSGDGESYGYTF. In DNA, the CDR3 is TGTGCTAGTGGTTCCGGGGATGGGGAAAGCTATGGCTACACCTTC.

The chain has TRBV7-8 and TRBJ2-1; possibly TRBD2 for D (6 bases). The germline gives CDR1 SGHVS, CDR2 FQNEAQ. V lost 5 bases to trimming and J lost 8 bases, with 25 bases between them. The CDR3 loop spans 17 amino acids. In nucleotides, the CDR3 is TGTGCCAGCAGCCCCGACCGAACCGGGACCCCGGGGGATGAGCAGTTCTTC. Translation gives CASSPDRTGTPGDEQFF.

The chain couples TRBV10-3 to TRBJ2-2; D perhaps matches TRBD2 (6 bases). This CDR3 is 15 amino acids long. Per germline, CDR1 ENHRY and CDR2 SYGVKD. Trimming removed 4 bases from V and 5 bases from J, with 14 bases in between. The CDR3 is CAISGQAAGTGELFF. The CDR3 DNA reads TGTGCCATCAGTGGCCAGGCGGCGGGGACCGGGGAGCTGTTTTTT.

The V call is TRBV19, the J call TRBJ2-7; the D gene is possibly TRBD2 (6 bases). Germline CDR1 is LNHDA and CDR2 is SQIVND (reference sequence). The CDR3 loop spans 14 amino acids. The V and J ends lost 5 bases and 1 base respectively, with 12 bases between them. The CDR3 reads CASSPRDFSYEQYF. CDR3 sequence (DNA): TGTGCCAGTAGTCCCAGGGACTTTTCCTACGAGCAGTACTTC.

The rearrangement uses TRBV4-3 and TRBJ2-7; TRBD2 matches 9 bases. The CDR3 runs 15 residues. CDR1 and CDR2 (germline): LGHNA, YSLEER. Unmatched junction bases numbered 6, after V lost 3 bases and J lost 3 bases. The CDR3 reads CASSQEREEFYEQYF. Here the CDR3 DNA reads TGCGCCAGCAGCCAGGAGCGGGAGGAGTTCTACGAGCAGTACTTC.

This clone came up a few times. The chain carries TRBV29-1 and TRBJ2-7, with TRBD2 matching over 12 bases. CDR3 size: 16 residues. The germline gives CDR1 SQVTM, CDR2 ANQGSEA. The V and J ends lost 4 bases and 1 base, in that order; junction bases with no gene match: 8. The CDR3 here is CSVAGLAGALSYEQYF. As DNA, the CDR3 is TGCAGCGTTGCGGGACTAGCGGGTGCTCTTTCCTACGAGCAGTACTTC.

The sample holds one count of this clone. The J gene is TRBJ2-3, the V gene TRBV10-1, with D maybe TRBD1 (6 bases). V dropped 5 bases and J dropped 0 bases, with 12 bases sitting between them. This CDR3 region has 15 residues. The germline gives CDR1 WNHNN, CDR2 SYGVQD (reference sequence). The CDR3 region has the DNA TGCGCCAGCAGTCCGTCTAGGGGGAGCACAGATACGCAGTATTTT. As protein: CASSPSRGSTDTQYF.

The V and J genes are TRBV5-1 and TRBJ2-7; 9 bases agree with TRBD1. CDR1 is SGHRS and CDR2 is YFSETQ in the germline V gene. Trimming at V came to 4 bases and at J to 6 bases, leaving 2 bases not matched to a gene. This CDR3 is 12 amino acids long. CDR3 region: CASSVQGAEQYF. The CDR3, as DNA: TGCGCCAGCAGCGTACAGGGGGCCGAGCAGTACTTC.

CDR3 nucleotide sequence: TGCGCCAGCAGCGAACAGAACACTGAAGCTTTCTTT. Translating gives CASSEQNTEAFF. V usage is TRBV5-1 and J usage is TRBJ1-1, with D unresolved. V lost 4 bases and J lost 1, with 5 bases in between. The CDR3 has 12 residues. Germline CDR1 reads SGHRS; CDR2 reads YFSETQ.

V and J are TRBV14 and TRBJ2-1; 12 nucleotides agree with TRBD2. V trimming: 3 bases; J trimming: 4 bases; junction bases outside the gene matches: 7. The CDR3 loop spans 17 amino acids. The germline V gene has CDR1 SGHDN and CDR2 FVKESK. The DNA of the CDR3 is TGTGCCAGCAGCCATCCCCTAGCGGGAGGGGGATACAATGAGCAGTTCTTC. This encodes CASSHPLAGGGYNEQFF.

The V call is TRBV29-1, the J call TRBJ2-3; TRBD1 agrees at 9 bases. This CDR3 comprises 13 residues. Germline CDR1 SQVTM, CDR2 ANQGSEA. J lost 3 bases, V lost 6 bases, and 4 bases had no gene match. The CDR3 here is CSVGQGNTDTQYF. CDR3 DNA sequence: TGCAGCGTGGGACAGGGAAATACAGATACGCAGTATTTT.

The chain has TRBV18 and TRBJ1-5; 8 nucleotides match TRBD1. Germline V gives CDR1 KGHSH, CDR2 LQKENI. Trimming cost V 3 bases and J 5 bases; bases outside gene matches: 3. The CDR3 contains 14 residues. The DNA for the CDR3 is TGTGCCAGCTCACCTGCACAGGGGGATCAGCCCCAGCATTTT. This gives the protein CASSPAQGDQPQHF.

This clone was seen only once. The chain combines TRBV12-5 with TRBJ2-3, with D possibly TRBD2 on 5 matching bases. Germline CDR1 and CDR2: LGHNT and FRNRAP. With 3 bases removed from V and 5 bases from J, the gap between germline ends came to 9 bases. This CDR3 spans 13 amino acids. Here the CDR3 reads CASGFIGVDTQYF. In nucleotides, the CDR3 is TGTGCTAGTGGTTTTATCGGGGTAGATACGCAGTATTTT. Using reference TRBV12-5 and TRBJ2-3 for the parts outside the CDR3, the full variable domain is DARVTQTPRHKVTEMGQEVTMRCQPILGHNTVFWYRQTMMQGLELLAYFRNRAPLDDSGMPKDRFSAEMPDATLATLKIQPSEPRDSAVYFCASGFIGVDTQYFGPGTRLTVL.

This chain's CDR3 is CASRNTGEGNTIYF. The CDR3 DNA reads as TGTGCCAGCAGGAACACAGGCGAAGGAAACACCATATATTTT. The V call is TRBV3-1 (or the pseudogene TRBV3-2), the J call TRBJ1-3, with a possible D match to TRBD1 (5 bases). This CDR3 has 14 amino acids. Germline-derived CDR1 and CDR2 are LGHDT and YNNKEL (reference sequence). Trimming stripped 6 bases from V and 4 bases from J, with 13 bases between.

The chain joins TRBV5-4 to TRBJ2-7; possibly TRBD1 for D (5 bases). The CDR3 consists of 13 residues. The V end was cut by 1 base, the J end by 3 bases, with 8 bases between. CDR1 is SGHNT and CDR2 is YYREEE in the germline V gene (reference sequence). The CDR3 nucleotides read TGTGCCAGCAGCTTGCAGGGCATCTACGAGCAGTACTTC. This translates into CASSLQGIYEQYF.

The rearrangement uses TRBV5-1 and TRBJ2-7; a weak D match, TRBD1 (5 bases). V was cut by 3 bases and J by 2 bases, with 12 bases left in between. CDR3 length: 14 residues. Germline values: CDR1 SGHRS, CDR2 YFSETQ. CDR3 DNA: TGCGCCAGCAGCTCCAGGGAATGGCCCTACGAGCAGTACTTC. Translating it yields CASSSREWPYEQYF.